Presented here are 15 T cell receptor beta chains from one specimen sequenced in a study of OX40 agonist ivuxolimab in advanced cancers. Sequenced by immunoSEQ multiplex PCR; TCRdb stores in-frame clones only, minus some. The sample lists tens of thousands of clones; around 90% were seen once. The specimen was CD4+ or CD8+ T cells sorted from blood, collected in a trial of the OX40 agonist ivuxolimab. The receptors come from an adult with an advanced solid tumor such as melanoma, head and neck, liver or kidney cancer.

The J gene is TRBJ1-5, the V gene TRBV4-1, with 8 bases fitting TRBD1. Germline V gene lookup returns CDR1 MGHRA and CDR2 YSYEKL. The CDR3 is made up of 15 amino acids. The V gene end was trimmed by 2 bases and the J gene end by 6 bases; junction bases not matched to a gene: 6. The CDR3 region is CASSQTSGGGQPQHF. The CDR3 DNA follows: TGCGCCAGCAGCCAAACGTCAGGGGGCGGTCAGCCCCAGCATTTT.

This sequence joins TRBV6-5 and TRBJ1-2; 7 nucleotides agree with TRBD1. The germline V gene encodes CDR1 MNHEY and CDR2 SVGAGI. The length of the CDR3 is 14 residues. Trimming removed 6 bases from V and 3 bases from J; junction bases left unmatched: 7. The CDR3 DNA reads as TGTGCCAGCAGGCTCCAGGGGGAGGACTATGGCTACACCTTC. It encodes CASRLQGEDYGYTF.

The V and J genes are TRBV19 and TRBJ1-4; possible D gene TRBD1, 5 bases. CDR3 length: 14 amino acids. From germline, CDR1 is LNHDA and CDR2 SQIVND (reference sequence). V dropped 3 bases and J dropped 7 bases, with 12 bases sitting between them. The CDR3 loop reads CASSIQGRREKLFF. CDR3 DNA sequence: TGTGCCAGTAGTATCCAGGGACGACGTGAAAAACTGTTTTTT.

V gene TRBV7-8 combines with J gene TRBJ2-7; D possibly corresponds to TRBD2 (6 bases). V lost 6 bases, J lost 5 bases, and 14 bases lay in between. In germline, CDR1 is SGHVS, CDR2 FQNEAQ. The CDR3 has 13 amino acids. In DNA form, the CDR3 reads TGTGCCAGCAGGCCCGGGACTTCGAACGAGCAGTACTTC. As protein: CASRPGTSNEQYF.

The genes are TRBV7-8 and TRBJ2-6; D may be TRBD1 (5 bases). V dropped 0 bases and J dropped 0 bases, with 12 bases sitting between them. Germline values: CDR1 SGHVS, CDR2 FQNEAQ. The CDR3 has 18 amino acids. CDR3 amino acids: CASSLAWGSYSGANVLTF. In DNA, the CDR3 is TGTGCCAGCAGCTTAGCGTGGGGCAGCTACTCTGGGGCCAACGTCCTGACTTTC.

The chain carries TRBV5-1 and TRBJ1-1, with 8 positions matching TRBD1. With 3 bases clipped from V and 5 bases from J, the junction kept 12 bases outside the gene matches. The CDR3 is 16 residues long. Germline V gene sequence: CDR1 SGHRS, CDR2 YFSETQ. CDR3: CASSSGPTGVFTEAFF. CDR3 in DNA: TGCGCCAGCAGCTCCGGCCCGACAGGGGTTTTTACTGAAGCTTTCTTT.

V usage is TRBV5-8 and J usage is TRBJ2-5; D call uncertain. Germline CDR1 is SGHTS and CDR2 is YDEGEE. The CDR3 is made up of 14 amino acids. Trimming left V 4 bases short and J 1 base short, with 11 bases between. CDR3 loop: CASSRGYTQETQYF. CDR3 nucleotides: TGTGCCAGCAGCCGTGGATATACCCAAGAGACCCAGTACTTC.

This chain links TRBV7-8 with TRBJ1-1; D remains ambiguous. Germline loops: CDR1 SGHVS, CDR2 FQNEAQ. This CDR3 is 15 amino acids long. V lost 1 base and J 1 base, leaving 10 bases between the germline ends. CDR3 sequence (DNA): TGTGCCAGCAGCTTAGTCTCAGCGGGGAACACTGAAGCTTTCTTT. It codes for CASSLVSAGNTEAFF. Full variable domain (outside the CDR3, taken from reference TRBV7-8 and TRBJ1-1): GAGVSQSPRYKVAKRGQDVALRCDPISGHVSLFWYQQALGQGPEFLTYFQNEAQLDKSGLPSDRFFAERPEGSVSTLKIQRTQQEDSAVYLCASSLVSAGNTEAFFGQGTRLTVV.

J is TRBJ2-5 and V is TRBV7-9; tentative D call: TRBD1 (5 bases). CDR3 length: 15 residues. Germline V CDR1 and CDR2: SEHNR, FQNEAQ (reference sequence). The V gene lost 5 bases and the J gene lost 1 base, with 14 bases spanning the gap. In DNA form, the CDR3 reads TGTGCCAGCAGCCCAACGACAGAGTTCCAAGAGACCCAGTACTTC. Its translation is CASSPTTEFQETQYF.

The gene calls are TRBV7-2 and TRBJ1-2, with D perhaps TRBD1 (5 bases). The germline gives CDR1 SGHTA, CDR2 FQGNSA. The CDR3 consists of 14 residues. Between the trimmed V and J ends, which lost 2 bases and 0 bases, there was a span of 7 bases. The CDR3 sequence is CASSLLGANYGYTF. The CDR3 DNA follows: TGTGCCAGCAGCTTATTGGGGGCTAACTATGGCTACACCTTC. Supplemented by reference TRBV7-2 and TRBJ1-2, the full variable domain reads GAGVSQSPSNKVTEKGKDVELRCDPISGHTALYWYRQSLGQGLEFLIYFQGNSAPDKSGLPSDRFSAERTGGSVSTLTIQRTQQEDSAVYLCASSLLGANYGYTFGSGTRLTVV.

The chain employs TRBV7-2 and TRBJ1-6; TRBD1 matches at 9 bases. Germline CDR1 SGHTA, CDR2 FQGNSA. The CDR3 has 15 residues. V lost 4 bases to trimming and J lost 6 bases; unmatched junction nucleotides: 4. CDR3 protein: CASSSQGASNSPLHF. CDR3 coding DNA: TGTGCCAGCAGCTCACAGGGGGCGAGTAATTCACCCCTCCACTTT.

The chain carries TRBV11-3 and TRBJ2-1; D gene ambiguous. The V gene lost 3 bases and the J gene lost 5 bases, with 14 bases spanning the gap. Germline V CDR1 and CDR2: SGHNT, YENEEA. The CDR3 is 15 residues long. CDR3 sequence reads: CASSFDVATNNEQFF. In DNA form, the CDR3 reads TGTGCCAGCAGCTTCGACGTCGCAACAAACAATGAGCAGTTCTTC. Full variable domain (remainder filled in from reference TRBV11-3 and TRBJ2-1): EAGVVQSPRYKIIEKKQPVAFWCNPISGHNTLYWYLQNLGQGPELLIRYENEEAVDDSQLPKDRFSAERLKGVDSTLKIQPAELGDSAVYLCASSFDVATNNEQFFGPGTRLTVL.

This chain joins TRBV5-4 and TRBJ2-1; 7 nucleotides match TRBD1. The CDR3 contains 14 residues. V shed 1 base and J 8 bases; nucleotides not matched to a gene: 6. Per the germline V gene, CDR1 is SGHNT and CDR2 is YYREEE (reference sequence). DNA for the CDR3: TGTGCCAGCAGCTTGCGACAGGGTCAGGATGAGCAGTTCTTC. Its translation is CASSLRQGQDEQFF.

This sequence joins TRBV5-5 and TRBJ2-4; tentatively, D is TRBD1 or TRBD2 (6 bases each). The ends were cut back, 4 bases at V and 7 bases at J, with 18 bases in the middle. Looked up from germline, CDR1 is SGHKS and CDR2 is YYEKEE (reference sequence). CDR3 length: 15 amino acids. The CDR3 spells CASSPRGGLENIQYF. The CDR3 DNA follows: TGTGCCAGCAGCCCCCGAGGGGGGCTGGAGAACATTCAGTACTTC.

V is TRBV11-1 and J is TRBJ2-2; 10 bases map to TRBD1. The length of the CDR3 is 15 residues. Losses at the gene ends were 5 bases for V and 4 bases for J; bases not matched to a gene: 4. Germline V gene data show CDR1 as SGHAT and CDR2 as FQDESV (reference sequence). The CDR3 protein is CASSPDRGGTGELFF. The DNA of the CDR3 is TGTGCCAGCAGCCCGGACAGGGGGGGCACCGGGGAGCTGTTTTTT.